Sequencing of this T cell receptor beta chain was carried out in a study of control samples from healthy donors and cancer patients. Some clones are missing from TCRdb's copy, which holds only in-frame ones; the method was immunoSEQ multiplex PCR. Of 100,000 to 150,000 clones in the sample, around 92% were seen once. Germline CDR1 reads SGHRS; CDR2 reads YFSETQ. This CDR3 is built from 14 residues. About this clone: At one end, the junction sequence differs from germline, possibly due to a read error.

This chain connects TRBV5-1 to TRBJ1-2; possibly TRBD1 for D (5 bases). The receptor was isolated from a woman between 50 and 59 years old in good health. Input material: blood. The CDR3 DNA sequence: TGCGCCAGCAGCTTGGCCTCGGGGCAGACCTACAAGTTCTTC. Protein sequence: CASSLASGQTYKFF.